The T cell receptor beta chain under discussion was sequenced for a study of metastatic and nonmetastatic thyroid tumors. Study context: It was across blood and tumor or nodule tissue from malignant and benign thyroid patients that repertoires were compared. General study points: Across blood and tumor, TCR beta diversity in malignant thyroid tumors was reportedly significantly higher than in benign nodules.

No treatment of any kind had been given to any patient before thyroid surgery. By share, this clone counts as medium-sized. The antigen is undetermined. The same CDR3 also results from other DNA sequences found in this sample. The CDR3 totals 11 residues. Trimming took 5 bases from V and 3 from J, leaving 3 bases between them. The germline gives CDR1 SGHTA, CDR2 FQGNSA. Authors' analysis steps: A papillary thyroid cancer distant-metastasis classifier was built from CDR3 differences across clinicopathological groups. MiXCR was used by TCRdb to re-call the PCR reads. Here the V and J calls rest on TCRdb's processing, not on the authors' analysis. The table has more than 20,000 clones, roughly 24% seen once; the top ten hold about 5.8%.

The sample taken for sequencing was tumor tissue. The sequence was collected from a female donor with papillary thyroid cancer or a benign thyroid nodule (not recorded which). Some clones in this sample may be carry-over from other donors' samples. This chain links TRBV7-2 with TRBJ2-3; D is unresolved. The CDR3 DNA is TGTGCCAGCAGCCAAACAGATACGCAGTATTTT. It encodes CASSQTDTQYF.